Listed here are 21 T cell receptor beta chains from one sample, sequenced in a study of cytomegalovirus exposure and HLA in healthy donors. Both 60 Vbeta primers and 13 Jbeta primers went into the PCR. Profiled with immunoSEQ multiplex PCR; TCRdb holds only in-frame clones, not every one. Among about 83,000 clones listed, 81% were seen once. Sequences were obtained from PBMCs. The receptors derive from a woman aged 25 to 45 in good health and CMV-seronegative.

The chain's CDR3 is CASSLPTGLTRNTEAFF. The CDR3 DNA reads TGCGCCAGCAGCTTGCCGACAGGGCTAACTCGGAACACTGAAGCTTTCTTT. The V call is TRBV5-1, the J call TRBJ1-1; 7 bases are shared with TRBD1. The junction had 10 bases not matched to a gene; V was cut back by 1 base and J by 1 base. Per germline, CDR1 SGHRS and CDR2 YFSETQ. This CDR3 contains 17 residues.

The V and J genes are TRBV5-1 and TRBJ2-5; the D is unclear. CDR1 and CDR2 (germline): SGHRS, YFSETQ. Trimming removed 4 bases at V and 5 bases at J, with 6 bases between. The CDR3 is made up of 11 amino acids. CDR3: CASSIRETQYF. CDR3 DNA sequence: TGCGCCAGCAGCATCCGGGAGACCCAGTACTTC.

The chain has TRBV27 and TRBJ1-1, with 8 bases matching TRBD1. The CDR3 is 16 residues long. V trimming: 5 bases; J trimming: 3 bases; junction bases outside the gene matches: 11. Looked up from germline, CDR1 is MNHEY and CDR2 is SMNVEV (reference sequence). Here the CDR3 DNA reads TGTGCCAGCAGTCGTCCCCAGGGGGCCCAATACACTGAAGCTTTCTTT. As protein: CASSRPQGAQYTEAFF.

The chain joins TRBV25-1 to TRBJ1-3; TRBD1 is a possible D gene (5 bases). Deletions cut 3 bases from V and 0 bases from J, with 9 bases between. This CDR3 comprises 15 residues. CDR1 and CDR2 from the germline V gene are MGHDK and SYGVNS. The CDR3 DNA reads TGTGCCAGCAGTGATAGCAGGGCCTCTGGAAACACCATATATTTT. This codes for CASSDSRASGNTIYF.

The chain joins TRBV28 to TRBJ2-1, with 15 positions matching TRBD2. CDR1 and CDR2 from the germline V gene are MDHEN and SYDVKM. The CDR3 length is 16 residues. The J segment lost 8 bases and the V segment lost 5 bases, leaving 7 bases of the junction unmatched. The CDR3 bases are TGTGCCAGCAGTCCCGGACTAGCGGGAGGGCCCCATGAGCAGTTCTTC. Its translation: CASSPGLAGGPHEQFF.

The DNA of the CDR3 is TGCGCCAGCAGCTTGACGGTAGCCAAAAACATTCAGTACTTC. Its protein is CASSLTVAKNIQYF. J is TRBJ2-4 and V is TRBV5-1; D ambiguous. The CDR3 contains 14 residues. The V and J ends lost 1 base and 0 bases respectively, with 5 bases between them. Germline loops: CDR1 SGHRS, CDR2 YFSETQ. Full variable domain (remainder filled in from reference TRBV5-1 and TRBJ2-4): KAGVTQTPRYLIKTRGQQVTLSCSPISGHRSVSWYQQTPGQGLQFLFEYFSETQRNKGNFPGRFSGRQFSNSRSEMNVSTLELGDSALYLCASSLTVAKNIQYFGAGTRLSVL.

The chain employs TRBV5-1 and TRBJ2-1; a weak D match, TRBD2 (6 bases). Germline CDR1 reads SGHRS; CDR2 reads YFSETQ. CDR3 length: 14 amino acids. Trimming pared 0 bases from V and 5 bases from J, leaving 9 bases between. The CDR3 bases are TGCGCCAGCAGCTTGGTAGCGGCGAACAATGAGCAGTTCTTC. Protein sequence: CASSLVAANNEQFF.

V usage is TRBV4-3 and J usage is TRBJ2-2; D is possibly TRBD1 (6 bases). CDR1 is LGHNA and CDR2 is YSLEER in the germline V gene. This CDR3 comprises 15 residues. V lost 0 bases and J lost 7, with 12 bases in between. Here the CDR3 DNA reads TGCGCCAGCAGCCAAGATCACAGGGTGGGCGGGGAGCTGTTTTTT. Encoded protein: CASSQDHRVGGELFF.

DNA for the CDR3: TGCGCCAGCAGGGGACTAGCGGGAGTCGTCAACACCGGGGAGCTGTTTTTT. The encoded protein is CASRGLAGVVNTGELFF. The V call is TRBV5-1, the J call TRBJ2-2, with 14 bases aligning to TRBD2. The trim removed 5 bases at V and 2 bases at J, leaving 5 bases unmatched. This CDR3 has 17 residues. Germline-derived CDR1 and CDR2 are SGHRS and YFSETQ.

The table lists this clone with a count of one. The chain links TRBV7-9 to TRBJ2-5; 8 bases are shared with TRBD1. The CDR3 consists of 14 residues. The V and J ends lost 5 bases and 5 bases, in that order; junction bases with no gene match: 7. The germline gives CDR1 SEHNR, CDR2 FQNEAQ (reference sequence). CDR3 residues: CASSIGQGEETQYF. In DNA form, the CDR3 reads TGTGCCAGCAGCATCGGACAGGGAGAGGAGACCCAGTACTTC.

The rearrangement links TRBV10-3 to TRBJ2-1, with TRBD2 identical over 10 bases. The CDR3 consists of 15 residues. The germline gives CDR1 ENHRY, CDR2 SYGVKD. V trimming: 6 bases; J trimming: 8 bases; junction bases outside the gene matches: 10. The CDR3 here is CAIRGGAGGPDEQFF. CDR3 coding DNA: TGTGCCATCAGGGGGGGAGCGGGAGGGCCGGATGAGCAGTTCTTC.

This chain uses TRBV11-1 with TRBJ2-5, with D tentatively TRBD1 (7 bases). V shed 2 bases and J shed 1 base, with 14 bases lying between them. The CDR3 has 16 residues. From germline, CDR1 is SGHAT and CDR2 FQDESV (reference sequence). The CDR3 region has the DNA TGTGCCAGCAGCTTAATGGAGGGGGCCGTCCAAGAGACCCAGTACTTC. Encoded protein: CASSLMEGAVQETQYF. The entire variable domain, with the rest obtained from reference TRBV11-1 and TRBJ2-5, is as follows: EAEVAQSPRYKITEKSQAVAFWCDPISGHATLYWYRQILGQGPELLVQFQDESVVDDSQLPKDRFSAERLKGVDSTLKIQPAELGDSAMYLCASSLMEGAVQETQYFGPGTRLLVL.

V usage is TRBV30 and J usage is TRBJ2-1, with D possibly matching TRBD2 (5 bases). Looked up from germline, CDR1 is GTSNPN and CDR2 is SVGIG (reference sequence). The ends were cut back, 8 bases at V and 10 bases at J, with 15 bases in the middle. The length of the CDR3 is 11 residues. The CDR3 DNA reads TGTGCCGGCGGGTACGGCCCGGAGCAGTTCTTC. Its translation: CAGGYGPEQFF. Full variable domain (rest looked up from reference TRBV30 and TRBJ2-1): SQTIHQWPATLVQPVGSPLSLECTVEGTSNPNLYWYRQAAGRGLQLLFYSVGIGQISSEVPQNLSASRPQDRQFILSSKKLLLSDSGFYLCAGGYGPEQFFGPGTRLTVL.

CDR3 bases: TGTGCCAGCAGCACAGGGGGAATAAACACTGAAGCTTTCTTT. It is translated as CASSTGGINTEAFF. This chain uses TRBV6-5 with TRBJ1-1, with 8 bases that match TRBD1. The V gene's germline CDR1 is MNHEY and CDR2 SVGAGI. CDR3 length: 14 amino acids. Unmatched junction bases numbered 5, after V lost 6 bases and J lost 2 bases.

The V call is TRBV5-1, the J call TRBJ2-7; 9 nucleotides agree with TRBD1. Germline V CDR1 and CDR2: SGHRS, YFSETQ. The V gene end was trimmed by 1 base and the J gene end by 4 bases; junction bases not matched to a gene: 3. The CDR3 runs to 14 residues. CDR3 in amino acids: CASSLTGGGYEQYF. DNA of the CDR3: TGCGCCAGCAGCTTGACAGGGGGCGGGTACGAGCAGTACTTC.

The genes are TRBV7-3 and TRBJ2-1; 7 bases align to TRBD1. This CDR3 spans 17 amino acids. The V segment lost 2 bases and the J segment 6 bases; nucleotides outside the gene matches: 13. Germline values: CDR1 SGHTA, CDR2 FQGTGA. The CDR3 sequence is CASSLEPLTGMGNEQFF. In nucleotides, the CDR3 is TGTGCCAGCAGCTTAGAGCCGCTGACAGGGATGGGCAATGAGCAGTTCTTC.

This rearrangement joins TRBV19 to TRBJ2-2; 9 positions match TRBD1. V dropped 4 bases and J dropped 6; count of bases not matched to a gene: 9. The CDR3 consists of 16 residues. Germline loops: CDR1 LNHDA, CDR2 SQIVND (reference sequence). The CDR3 sequence: CASSRYGTGKPGELFF. CDR3 sequence (DNA): TGTGCCAGTAGTAGATATGGGACAGGGAAACCCGGGGAGCTGTTTTTT.

V and J are TRBV10-3 and TRBJ2-7, with D tentatively TRBD1 (7 bases). Trimming took 10 bases from V and 5 from J, leaving 21 bases between them. CDR3 length equals 14 residues. Germline V gives CDR1 ENHRY, CDR2 SYGVKD. CDR3 loop: CATLTGTGSHEQYF. CDR3 DNA sequence: TGTGCCACCCTGACAGGGACTGGCTCTCACGAGCAGTACTTC.

V and J are TRBV4-1 and TRBJ2-7; 11 bases align to TRBD2. The CDR3 runs to 16 residues. In germline, CDR1 is MGHRA, CDR2 YSYEKL. J gave up 3 bases and V 4 bases, and 8 bases lay outside the gene matches. As DNA, the CDR3 is TGCGCCAGCAGCCGGGATACTAGCGGGAGTTTCTACGAGCAGTACTTC. It yields the protein CASSRDTSGSFYEQYF.

The chain carries TRBV4-1 and TRBJ1-2, with D perhaps TRBD1 (5 bases). There are 16 residues in the CDR3. Trimming took 0 bases from V and 4 from J, leaving 15 bases between them. Looked up from germline, CDR1 is MGHRA and CDR2 is YSYEKL. As DNA, the CDR3 is TGCGCCAGCAGCCAAGACGCAGGGCGTACGGTCTATGGCTACACCTTC. Its translation is CASSQDAGRTVYGYTF.

The gene calls are TRBV6-4 and TRBJ2-2; weak D call: TRBD2 (5 bases). Germline CDR1 reads MRHNA; CDR2 reads SNTAGT. This CDR3 contains 13 residues. V shed 4 bases and J shed 5 bases, with 8 bases lying between them. Here the CDR3 DNA reads TGTGCCAGCAGTGCGGGATGGACCGGGGAGCTGTTTTTT. This codes for CASSAGWTGELFF.